The entry below gives a single T cell receptor (beta chain) sequence along with its context. Antigen unknown. The PCR used 60 Vbeta and 13 Jbeta primers. Profiling relied on immunoSEQ multiplex PCR, and the TCRdb table lists in-frame clones only, not all of them. The sample carries about 120,000 clones, 78% recorded once. This record comes from a study of cytomegalovirus exposure and HLA in healthy donors. Deletions cut 6 bases from V and 5 bases from J, with 8 bases between. CDR3 size: 12 residues. Germline V gene lookup returns CDR1 MNHEY and CDR2 SMNVEV (reference sequence). Study findings and constraints: Accurate HLA-A and HLA-B prediction from TCR beta sequences was reported for most subjects. Later analysis suggested most CMV-associated TCR beta chains were HLA-restricted. Presence/absence analysis assumed near-uniform sequencing depth across donors.

The material sequenced was PBMCs. The receptor was isolated from a woman aged 25 to 39 in good health and CMV-seronegative. V is TRBV27 and J is TRBJ2-1; weak D call: TRBD1 (5 bases). CDR3 region: CASRGADNEQFF. CDR3 nucleotide sequence: TGTGCCAGCAGAGGGGCAGACAATGAGCAGTTCTTC.